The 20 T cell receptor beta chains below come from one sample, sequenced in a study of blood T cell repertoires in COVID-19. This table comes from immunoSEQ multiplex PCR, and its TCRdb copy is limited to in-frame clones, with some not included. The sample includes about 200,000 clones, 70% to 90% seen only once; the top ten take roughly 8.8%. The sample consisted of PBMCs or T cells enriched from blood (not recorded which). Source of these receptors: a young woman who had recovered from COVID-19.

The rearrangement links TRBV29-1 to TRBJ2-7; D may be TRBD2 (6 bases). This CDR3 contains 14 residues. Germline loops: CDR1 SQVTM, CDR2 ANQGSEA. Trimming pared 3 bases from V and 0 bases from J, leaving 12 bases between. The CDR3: CSVERDPSSYEQYF. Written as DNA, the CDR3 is TGCAGCGTTGAGCGGGACCCGAGCTCCTACGAGCAGTACTTC.

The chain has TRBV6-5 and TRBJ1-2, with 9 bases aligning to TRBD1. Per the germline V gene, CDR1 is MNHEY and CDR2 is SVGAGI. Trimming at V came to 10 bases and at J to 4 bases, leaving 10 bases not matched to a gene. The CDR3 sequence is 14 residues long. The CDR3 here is CATHARDRAYGYTF. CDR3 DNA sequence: TGTGCCACTCACGCCCGGGACAGGGCCTATGGCTACACCTTC.

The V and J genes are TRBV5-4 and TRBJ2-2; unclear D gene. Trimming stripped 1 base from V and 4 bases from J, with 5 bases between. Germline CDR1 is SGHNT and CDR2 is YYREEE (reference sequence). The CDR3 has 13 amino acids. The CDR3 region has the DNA TGTGCCAGCAGCTTGCGACTCACCGGGGAGCTGTTTTTT. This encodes CASSLRLTGELFF.

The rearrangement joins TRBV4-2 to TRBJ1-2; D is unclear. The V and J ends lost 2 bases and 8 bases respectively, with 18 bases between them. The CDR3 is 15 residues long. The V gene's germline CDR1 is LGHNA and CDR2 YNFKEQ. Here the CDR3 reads CASSQPGGELYGYTF. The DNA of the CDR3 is TGTGCCAGCAGCCAACCCGGTGGGGAGCTGTACGGCTACACCTTC.

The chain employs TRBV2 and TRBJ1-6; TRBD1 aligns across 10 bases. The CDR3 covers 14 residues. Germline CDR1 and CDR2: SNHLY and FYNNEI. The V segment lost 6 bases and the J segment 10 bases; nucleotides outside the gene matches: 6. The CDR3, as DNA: TGTGCCAGCAGCTTCCGGGACAGGGGATCACCCCTCCACTTT. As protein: CASSFRDRGSPLHF.

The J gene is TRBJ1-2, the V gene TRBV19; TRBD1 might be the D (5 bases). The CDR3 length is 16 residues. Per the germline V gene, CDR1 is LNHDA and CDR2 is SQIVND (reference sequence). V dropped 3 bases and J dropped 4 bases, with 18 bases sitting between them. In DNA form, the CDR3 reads TGTGCCAGTAGTATTGGTCCGGGGGTATCGAGCTATGGCTACACCTTC. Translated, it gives CASSIGPGVSSYGYTF.

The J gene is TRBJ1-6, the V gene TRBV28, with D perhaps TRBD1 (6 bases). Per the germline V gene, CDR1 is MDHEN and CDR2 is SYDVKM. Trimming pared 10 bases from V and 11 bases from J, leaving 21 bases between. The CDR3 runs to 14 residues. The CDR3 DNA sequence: TGTGCCACAAACCTCGGGGCCCAGGGGACACCCCTCCACTTT. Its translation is CATNLGAQGTPLHF.

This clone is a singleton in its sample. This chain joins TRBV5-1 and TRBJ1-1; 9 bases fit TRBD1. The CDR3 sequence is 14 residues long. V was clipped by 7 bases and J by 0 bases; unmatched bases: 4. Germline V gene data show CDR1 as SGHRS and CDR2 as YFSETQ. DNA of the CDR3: TGCGCCAGCGGATACAGGGGGCTGAACACTGAAGCTTTCTTT. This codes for CASGYRGLNTEAFF. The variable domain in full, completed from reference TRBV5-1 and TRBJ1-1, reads KAGVTQTPRYLIKTRGQQVTLSCSPISGHRSVSWYQQTPGQGLQFLFEYFSETQRNKGNFPGRFSGRQFSNSRSEMNVSTLELGDSALYLCASGYRGLNTEAFFGQGTRLTVV.

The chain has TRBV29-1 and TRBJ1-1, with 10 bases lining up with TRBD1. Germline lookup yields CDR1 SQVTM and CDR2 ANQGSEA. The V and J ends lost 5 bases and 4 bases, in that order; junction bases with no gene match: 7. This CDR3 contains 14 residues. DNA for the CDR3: TGCAGCGTTCGACGACAGGGGGCGACCACTGAAGCTTTCTTT. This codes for CSVRRQGATTEAFF.

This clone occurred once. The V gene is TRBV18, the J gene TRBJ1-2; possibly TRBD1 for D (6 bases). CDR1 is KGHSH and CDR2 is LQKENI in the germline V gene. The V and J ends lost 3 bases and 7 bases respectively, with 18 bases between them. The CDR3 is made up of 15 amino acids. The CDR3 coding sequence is TGTGCCAGCTCACCCCCAGGCGGGGGGCGCGGTGGCTACACCTTC. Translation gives CASSPPGGGRGGYTF.

The CDR3 loop is CASMLEGPRSYNEQFF. The CDR3 DNA sequence: TGCGCCAGCATGTTGGAGGGGCCCCGCTCCTACAATGAGCAGTTCTTC. V gene TRBV5-1 combines with J gene TRBJ2-1; possible D gene TRBD2, 6 bases. Germline V gene data show CDR1 as SGHRS and CDR2 as YFSETQ. CDR3 length equals 16 residues. V was trimmed by 6 bases and J by 0 bases, leaving 16 bases between them.

As DNA, the CDR3 is TGTGCCAGCAGTTTATCGGGGGGGAGCTCCTACAATGAGCAGTTCTTC. Its translation: CASSLSGGSSYNEQFF. The chain recombines TRBV27 with TRBJ2-1; 7 bases match TRBD2. The V and J ends lost 0 bases and 0 bases, in that order; junction bases with no gene match: 2. The CDR3 is 16 residues long. CDR1 MNHEY and CDR2 SMNVEV come from the germline V gene (reference sequence).

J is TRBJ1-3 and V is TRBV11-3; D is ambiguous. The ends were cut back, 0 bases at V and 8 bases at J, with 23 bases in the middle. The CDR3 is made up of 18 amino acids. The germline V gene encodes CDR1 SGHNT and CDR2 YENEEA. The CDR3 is CASSLDRITAIIVYTIYF. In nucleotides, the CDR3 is TGTGCCAGCAGCTTAGATAGGATCACAGCTATCATTGTCTACACCATATATTTT.

CDR3 sequence reads: CASSYREGQPQHF. Here the CDR3 DNA reads TGTGCCAGCAGTTACAGGGAGGGACAGCCCCAGCATTTT. The chain employs TRBV2 and TRBJ1-5, with D tentatively TRBD1 (6 bases). CDR1 is SNHLY, CDR2 FYNNEI, per germline. V lost 5 bases and J lost 7, with 12 bases in between. This CDR3 spans 13 amino acids. Complete variable domain (other parts from reference TRBV2 and TRBJ1-5): EPEVTQTPSHQVTQMGQEVILRCVPISNHLYFYWYRQILGQKVEFLVSFYNNEISEKSEIFDDQFSVERPDGSNFTLKIRSTKLEDSAMYFCASSYREGQPQHFGDGTRLSIL.

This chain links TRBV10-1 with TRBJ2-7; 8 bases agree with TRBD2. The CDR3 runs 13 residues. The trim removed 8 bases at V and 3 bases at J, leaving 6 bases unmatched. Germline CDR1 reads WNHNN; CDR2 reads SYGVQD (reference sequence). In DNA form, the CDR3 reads TGCGCCAGCTCCGGCGGGGGGCTCTACGAGCAGTACTTC. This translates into CASSGGGLYEQYF.

The chain's CDR3 is CASRSQENTEAFF. Written as DNA, the CDR3 is TGTGCCAGCAGGAGTCAGGAGAACACTGAAGCTTTCTTT. The chain recombines TRBV12-3 or TRBV12-4 with TRBJ1-1; no reliable D call. This CDR3 region has 13 residues. Between the trimmed V and J ends, which lost 6 bases and 1 base, there was a span of 9 bases.

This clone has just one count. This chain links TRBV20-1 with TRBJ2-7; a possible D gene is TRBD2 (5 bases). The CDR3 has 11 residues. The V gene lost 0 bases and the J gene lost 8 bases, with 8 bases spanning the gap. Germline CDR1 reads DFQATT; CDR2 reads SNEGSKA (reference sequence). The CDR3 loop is CSARDRGQQYF. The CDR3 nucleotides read TGCAGTGCTAGAGATCGGGGTCAGCAGTACTTC.

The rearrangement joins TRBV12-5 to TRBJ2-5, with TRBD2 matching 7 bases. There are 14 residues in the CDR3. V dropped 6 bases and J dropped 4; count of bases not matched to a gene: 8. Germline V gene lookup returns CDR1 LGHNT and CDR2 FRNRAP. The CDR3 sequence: CASGRGLDSETQYF. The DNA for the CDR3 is TGTGCTAGTGGCCGCGGACTAGACTCAGAGACCCAGTACTTC.

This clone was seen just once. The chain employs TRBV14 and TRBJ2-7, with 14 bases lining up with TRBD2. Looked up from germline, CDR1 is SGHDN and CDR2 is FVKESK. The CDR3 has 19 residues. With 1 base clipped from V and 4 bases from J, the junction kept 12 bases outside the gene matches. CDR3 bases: TGTGCCAGCAGCCAAGCTGCTGGGACTAGCGGGGGCCGACTTTACGAGCAGTACTTC. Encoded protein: CASSQAAGTSGGRLYEQYF.

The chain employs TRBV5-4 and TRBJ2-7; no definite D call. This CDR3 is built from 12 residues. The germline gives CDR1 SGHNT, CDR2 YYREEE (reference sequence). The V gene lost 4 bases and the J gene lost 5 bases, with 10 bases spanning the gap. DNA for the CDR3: TGTGCCAGCAGCCCGGCGGTGAACGAGCAGTACTTC. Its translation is CASSPAVNEQYF.